This T cell receptor beta chain came from a study of blood T cell repertoires in COVID-19. Study in general: Some COVID-19 samples were acute and others convalescent; all came from the United States, Italy and Spain. Sources were T cells, B-cell-depleted T cells, or PBMCs; the material itself was cDNA or gDNA.

The germline gives CDR1 SQVTM, CDR2 ANQGSEA. The CDR3 is 14 residues long. The ends lost 7 bases at V and 5 bases at J; junction bases unmatched: 12. Under the authors' procedure: Estimation of nucleated cell counts was performed using reference gene primer amplification. TCRdb's table, derived via immunoSEQ multiplex PCR, lists solely in-frame clones and lacks some. The DNA gave D and trimming, while V, J and clone size come from that table. The profile shows around 170,000 clones, more than 80% of them singletons. This sequence joins TRBV29-1 and TRBJ2-7; TRBD1 aligns across 9 bases. This receptor was obtained from a man in his sixties with acute or convalescent COVID-19. What was sequenced was peripheral blood. CDR3 loop: CSGGTGTGRDEQYF. DNA of the CDR3: TGCAGCGGTGGTACCGGGACAGGGAGGGACGAGCAGTACTTC.